This T cell receptor (beta chain) came from a study of blood T cells in healthy people across ages. Combining a sample-barcoded 5' primer with a J-beta primer mix, a second PCR ran for about 7 to 11 cycles. Template switching added a 12-random-nucleotide identifier to every cDNA molecule. MiXCR, applied by TCRdb to the 5' RACE reads, yields one record per CDR3 protein. The sample has about 1.4 million distinct CDR3 sequences; approximately 59% are singletons. PBMCs, at least 7 million per sample, were isolated. In regard to this clonotype: As yet, its antigen is unknown.

General study findings and limits: Among long-lived donors, naive CD4+ cells were more numerous and diversity higher than in aged donors.

Sequenced input: blood. The TCR comes from a man between 18 and 35 years old in good health.

The CDR3 loop is CASSTRGTGPYEQYF. The CDR3 bases are TGTGCCAGCAGTACGAGGGGGACAGGGCCCTACGAGCAGTACTTC. The rearrangement links TRBV25-1 to TRBJ2-4; 9 bases align to TRBD1. The DNA matches TRBJ2-7 better at its end, which makes the J call doubtful. CDR1 is MGHDK, CDR2 SYGVNS, per germline. The CDR3 contains 15 residues.